These 19 T cell receptor beta chains were sequenced from one sample in a study of T-cell memory formation after mild COVID-19. In TCRdb, the 5' RACE reads were re-called with MiXCR into one record per CDR3 protein. The repertoire holds about 350,000 distinct CDR3 sequences, roughly 19% seen once, with around 23% in the top ten. Sequencing used PBMCs or a T cell subset sorted from them (not recorded which). The receptors here all came from a man younger than 35 who had mild COVID-19 (a few samples of this study predate the infection). Cell type and time point are not known.

The V call is TRBV7-2, the J call TRBJ2-1; TRBD2 might be the D (5 bases). Germline V gives CDR1 SGHTA, CDR2 FQGNSA. Trimming took 0 bases from V and 9 from J, leaving 18 bases between them. The CDR3 contains 16 residues. The DNA of the CDR3 is TGTGCCAGCAGCTTAGCTTTAACAAGGGCTCGGGGTGAGCAGTTCTTC. Amino acids: CASSLALTRARGEQFF. Variable domain in full (rest from reference TRBV7-2 and TRBJ2-1): GAGVSQSPSNKVTEKGKDVELRCDPISGHTALYWYRQSLGQGLEFLIYFQGNSAPDKSGLPSDRFSAERTGGSVSTLTIQRTQQEDSAVYLCASSLALTRARGEQFFGPGTRLTVL.

This clonotype was observed a handful of times. At one boundary the junction diverges from the germline segment, which might be a read error. The rearrangement links TRBV7-9 to TRBJ2-2, with 9 bases identical to TRBD2. Germline V gives CDR1 SEHNR, CDR2 FQNEAQ (reference sequence). The CDR3 length is 13 residues. CDR3 sequence reads: CDSSQRGVGELFF. The CDR3 coding sequence is TGTGACAGCAGCCAGCGGGGGGTCGGGGAGCTGTTTTTT.

The chain joins TRBV7-2 to TRBJ1-1; unclear D gene. The germline gives CDR1 SGHTA, CDR2 FQGNSA. This CDR3 is 14 amino acids long. Trimming removed 3 bases at V and 2 bases at J, with 10 bases between. CDR3 loop: CASSFLWGNTEAFF. The CDR3 coding sequence is TGTGCCAGCAGCTTCCTTTGGGGTAACACTGAAGCTTTCTTT.

This clonotype was seen more than once but under ten times. The chain has TRBV7-6 and TRBJ2-3; 7 bases align to TRBD2. This CDR3 contains 17 residues. Looked up from germline, CDR1 is SGHVS and CDR2 is FNYEAQ. V trimming: 3 bases; J trimming: 5 bases; junction bases outside the gene matches: 14. In DNA form, the CDR3 reads TGTGCCAGCAGCTTGACCGGGACTCTCCGCGGGGGAGATACGCAGTATTTT. Its protein is CASSLTGTLRGGDTQYF.

Remarks on this clonotype: A much larger clone lies a single base off, so this may be a read error. The chain links TRBV7-2 to TRBJ1-2; 11 nucleotides align to TRBD1. The CDR3 runs to 15 residues. Germline-derived CDR1 and CDR2 are SGHTA and FQGNSA. The ends lost 9 bases at V and 3 bases at J; junction bases unmatched: 9. CDR3 DNA sequence: TGTGCCAGAAGATATCCGGGACAGGGGGACTATGGCTACACCTTC. Its protein is CARRYPGQGDYGYTF.

The genes are TRBV20-1 and TRBJ2-3; 7 bases line up with TRBD2. V gave up 4 bases and J gave up 0 bases; unmatched junction bases: 13. This CDR3 is 17 amino acids long. From germline, CDR1 is DFQATT and CDR2 SNEGSKA (reference sequence). In DNA, the CDR3 is TGCAGTGCTACCCCCAGCGGGGAGGGTGGAAGCACAGATACGCAGTATTTT. Its protein is CSATPSGEGGSTDTQYF.

This clonotype was detected a few times. The chain is built from TRBV19 and TRBJ2-2; 8 bases match TRBD1. Germline V gives CDR1 LNHDA, CDR2 SQIVND (reference sequence). CDR3 length: 17 amino acids. V shed 1 base and J 5 bases; nucleotides not matched to a gene: 9. For the CDR3, the DNA is TGTGCCAGTAGTATAGTAGGACAGGGTACGGGAACCGGGGAGCTGTTTTTT. Its translation: CASSIVGQGTGTGELFF. The variable domain in full, completed from reference TRBV19 and TRBJ2-2, reads DGGITQSPKYLFRKEGQNVTLSCEQNLNHDAMYWYRQDPGQGLRLIYYSQIVNDFQKGDIAEGYSVSREKKESFPLTVTSAQKNPTAFYLCASSIVGQGTGTGELFFGEGSRLTVL.

The chain is built from TRBV12-3 or TRBV12-4 and TRBJ2-2, with 8 nucleotides matching TRBD2. CDR3 length: 13 amino acids. V lost 8 bases to trimming and J lost 6 bases; unmatched junction nucleotides: 5. The CDR3 reads CASCSGAPGELFF. The CDR3 nucleotides read TGTGCCAGCTGTAGCGGGGCCCCCGGGGAGCTGTTTTTT.

The chain uses TRBV12-3 or TRBV12-4 and TRBJ2-5; 8 nucleotides align to TRBD1. V dropped 1 base and J dropped 4; count of bases not matched to a gene: 5. The length of the CDR3 is 15 residues. The CDR3, as DNA: TGTGCCAGCAGTTTAGTACAGGGGGGCCCAGAGACCCAGTACTTC. Translated, it gives CASSLVQGGPETQYF.

This clonotype was seen ten or more times. The genes are TRBV12-3 or TRBV12-4 and TRBJ2-5; TRBD2 matches 8 bases. V lost 3 bases and J lost 5; bases outside the gene matches: 5. The CDR3 runs to 14 residues. CDR3 nucleotides: TGTGCCAGCAGTTTTCCGGGGGGGGAGGAGACCCAGTACTTC. Its protein product is CASSFPGGEETQYF.

The chain combines TRBV12-3 or TRBV12-4 with TRBJ2-5, with 8 nucleotides matching TRBD1. V gave up 2 bases and J gave up 5 bases; unmatched junction bases: 7. The CDR3 runs to 15 residues. The CDR3 sequence: CASSLSQGARETQYF. For the CDR3, the DNA is TGTGCCAGCAGTTTATCGCAGGGGGCGAGGGAGACCCAGTACTTC.

The rearrangement links TRBV12-5 to TRBJ2-4, with TRBD2 identical over 9 bases. From germline, CDR1 is LGHNT and CDR2 FRNRAP. The CDR3 runs 16 residues. V trimming: 5 bases; J trimming: 4 bases; junction bases outside the gene matches: 9. The CDR3 region is CASGTLAGMMKNIQYF. In nucleotides, the CDR3 is TGTGCTAGTGGTACCCTAGCGGGGATGATGAAAAACATTCAGTACTTC.

This clonotype was detected a few times. The rearrangement links TRBV19 to TRBJ1-4, with a tentative D call TRBD1 (5 bases). Germline V gene data show CDR1 as LNHDA and CDR2 as SQIVND (reference sequence). V shed 10 bases and J shed 5 bases, with 14 bases lying between them. The CDR3 has 13 amino acids. The CDR3 nucleotides read TGTGCCACCGCGGGACCGGGGAATGAAAAACTGTTTTTT. Protein: CATAGPGNEKLFF.

The chain uses TRBV5-6 and TRBJ1-5; no firm D call. The CDR3 loop spans 16 amino acids. V lost 0 bases and J 0 bases, leaving 10 bases between the germline ends. Germline CDR1 is SGHDT and CDR2 is YYEEEE. CDR3 in DNA: TGTGCCAGCAGCTTGGCAGGAATGGTTAGCAATCAGCCCCAGCATTTT. This encodes CASSLAGMVSNQPQHF.

Ten or more counts support this clonotype. The rearrangement uses TRBV5-1 and TRBJ1-5; the match to TRBD1 covers 9 bases. The CDR3 runs 15 residues. The trim removed 0 bases at V and 4 bases at J, leaving 2 bases unmatched. Germline V lookup: CDR1 SGHRS, CDR2 YFSETQ. DNA for the CDR3: TGCGCCAGCAGCTTGGCCGGACAGGGGAATCAGCCCCAGCATTTT. This translates into CASSLAGQGNQPQHF.

This clonotype was seen repeatedly, ten times or more. This chain links TRBV5-1 with TRBJ2-2, with 7 bases that match TRBD2. The V and J ends lost 6 bases and 7 bases, in that order; junction bases with no gene match: 12. Germline assignment: CDR1 SGHRS and CDR2 YFSETQ. The CDR3 has 15 residues. CDR3: CASNRDSQRGGELFF. CDR3 in DNA: TGCGCCAGCAACCGGGACTCCCAGCGGGGCGGGGAGCTGTTTTTT. Filled out from reference TRBV5-1 and TRBJ2-2, the complete variable domain reads KAGVTQTPRYLIKTRGQQVTLSCSPISGHRSVSWYQQTPGQGLQFLFEYFSETQRNKGNFPGRFSGRQFSNSRSEMNVSTLELGDSALYLCASNRDSQRGGELFFGEGSRLTVL.

The rearrangement joins TRBV6-5 to TRBJ1-2; tentatively, D is TRBD1 (6 bases). This CDR3 has 15 amino acids. The V end lost 0 bases, the J end lost 1 base, and 9 bases lay between the germline ends. Germline V gene data show CDR1 as MNHEY and CDR2 as SVGAGI. CDR3 nucleotide sequence: TGTGCCAGCAGTTACTCCCTGGACAGTAACTATGGCTACACCTTC. It specifies CASSYSLDSNYGYTF.

The chain uses TRBV11-2 and TRBJ2-1, with 9 nucleotides matching TRBD2. Germline assignment: CDR1 SGHAT and CDR2 FQNNGV. The CDR3 sequence is 15 residues long. Trimming at V came to 2 bases and at J to 5 bases, leaving 4 bases not matched to a gene. The CDR3, as DNA: TGTGCCAGCAGCTTACTAGCGGGGTTCAACAATGAGCAGTTCTTC. Amino acids: CASSLLAGFNNEQFF. Full variable domain (rest looked up from reference TRBV11-2 and TRBJ2-1): EAGVAQSPRYKIIEKRQSVAFWCNPISGHATLYWYQQILGQGPKLLIQFQNNGVVDDSQLPKDRFSAERLKGVDSTLKIQPAKLEDSAVYLCASSLLAGFNNEQFFGPGTRLTVL.

A few counts support this clonotype. The V gene is TRBV30, the J gene TRBJ2-1, with 10 bases matching TRBD2. In germline, CDR1 is GTSNPN, CDR2 SVGIG (reference sequence). V lost 1 base to trimming and J lost 6 bases; unmatched junction nucleotides: 3. CDR3 size: 14 residues. The CDR3 here is CAWSGAGGINEQFF. CDR3 nucleotide sequence: TGTGCCTGGAGTGGAGCGGGGGGGATCAATGAGCAGTTCTTC. The variable domain in full, with the rest retrieved from reference TRBV30 and TRBJ2-1, is SQTIHQWPATLVQPVGSPLSLECTVEGTSNPNLYWYRQAAGRGLQLLFYSVGIGQISSEVPQNLSASRPQDRQFILSSKKLLLSDSGFYLCAWSGAGGINEQFFGPGTRLTVL.